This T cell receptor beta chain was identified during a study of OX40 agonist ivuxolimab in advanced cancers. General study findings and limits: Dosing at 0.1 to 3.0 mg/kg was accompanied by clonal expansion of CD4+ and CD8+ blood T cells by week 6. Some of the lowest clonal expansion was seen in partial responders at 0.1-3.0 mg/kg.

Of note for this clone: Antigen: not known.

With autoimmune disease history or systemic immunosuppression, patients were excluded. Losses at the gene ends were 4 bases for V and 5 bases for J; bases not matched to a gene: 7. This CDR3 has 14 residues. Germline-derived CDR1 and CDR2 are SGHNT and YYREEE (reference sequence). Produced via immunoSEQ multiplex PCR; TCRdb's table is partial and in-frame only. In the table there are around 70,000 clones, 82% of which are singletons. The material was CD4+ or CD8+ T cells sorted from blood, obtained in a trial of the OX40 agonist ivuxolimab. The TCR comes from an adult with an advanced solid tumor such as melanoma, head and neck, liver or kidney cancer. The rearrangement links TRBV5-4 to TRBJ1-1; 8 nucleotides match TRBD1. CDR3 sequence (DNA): TGTGCCAGCAGCCCTCTACAGGGGGGGACTGAAGCTTTCTTT. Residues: CASSPLQGGTEAFF.